This entry features one T cell receptor beta chain sequence. V lost 2 bases, J lost 4 bases, and 6 bases lay in between. Germline assignment: CDR1 MNHNS and CDR2 SASEGT. The CDR3 totals 14 residues. This sample is drawn from a study of control samples from healthy donors and cancer patients. The method was immunoSEQ multiplex PCR; TCRdb's version includes in-frame clones alone and lacks a portion of them. Found here are under 85,000 clones, 84% of them singletons; the top ten hold about 3%. Sequencing input: PBMCs. This chain uses TRBV6-1 with TRBJ1-6, with D unclear. The clonotype comes from a woman in her 50s with lung cancer. In DNA form, the CDR3 reads TGTGCCAGCAGTGAAACAGCTTATAATTCACCCCTCCACTTT. Translation gives CASSETAYNSPLHF.